This T cell receptor beta chain appears in the sequencing data of a study of shared clonotypes between healthy human individuals. Turning to the study itself: Each donor had three CD4 naive, three CD4 memory, two CD8 naive and one CD8 memory plate. Findings of the study overall: Memory subsets generally showed smaller estimated richness than naive subsets did.

There are 16 residues in the CDR3. Germline values: CDR1 SNHLY, CDR2 FYNNEI. V lost 1 base to trimming and J lost 7 bases; unmatched junction nucleotides: 8. Method: immunoSEQ multiplex PCR; TCRdb's copy keeps in-frame clones and lacks some. Of around 1.5 million clones detected, nearly 99% appear once; the ten largest clones hold less than 0.55%. As concerns this clone: Its antigen remains unknown.

This clonotype was sampled from a man aged 25-45 years in good health. The specimen was naive CD4+ T cells sorted from blood. As for subset: CD45RA+ positively selected. V and J are TRBV2 and TRBJ2-7; 12 bases align to TRBD2. CDR3 sequence reads: CASSEDLVLAGGEQYF. The CDR3 bases are TGTGCCAGCAGTGAAGACTTGGTACTAGCGGGAGGTGAGCAGTACTTC.